Detailed here is one TCR beta chain. There is no known antigen for this receptor. No base qualities exist here, and no much larger clone lies one base off it. CDR1 and CDR2 are drawn from the germline V gene: SGHRS, YFSETQ. Trimming takes 5 bases from V and 4 bases from J, and the germline ends sit 15 bases apart. The CDR3 covers 14 residues, taking in both the cysteine and the phenylalanine. Only the CDR3 DNA stays, 42 bases, in frame from base 1. These data originate in a study of blood T cells in healthy people across ages (dated by TCRdb to between 2015 and 2017). In terms of the full investigation: In model experiments, roughly one uniquely barcoded TCR beta cDNA molecule per two T cells was captured by template switching. The study measured age-related changes in TCR beta repertoire diversity using deep sequencing normalized with unique cDNA molecular identifiers. Four age groups were formed from the donors: young (average roughly 15 years), middle-aged (less than 40), aged (under 70) and long-lived (more than 75). To avoid experimental bias, donors of different ages were spread randomly across the sequencing lanes. Two additional independent replicas of 1 million unique cDNA reads from the same blood draw were analyzed for two donors (one aged 18 to 30 and one aged 80 or older).

Points the paper makes about the study in general: Because profiling used bulk unsorted PBMCs, naive and antigen-experienced compartments could not be compared conclusively. As age increased, observed TCR beta diversity per million T cells dropped in a roughly linear way, and a significant reduction was already evident by age 40. There was a strong correlation between observed TCR beta diversity and the percentage of naive T cells measured by flow cytometry. Total diversity estimates from one million sequenced T cells were considered lower bounds and underestimates. The CMV infection status of donors was not known, potentially confounding age-related changes in expanded clonotypes. Compared with the aged group, more naive CD4+ T cells, fewer expanded clones and increased TCR diversity were shown by the long-lived group, suggesting age selection.

Systemically healthy Caucasian individuals from Russia, around 39 in total and aged about 6 to 90 years, were included as donors. Each donor gave roughly 11 milliliters of peripheral blood, drawn into EDTA-treated Vacutainer tubes. Ficoll-Paque density-gradient centrifugation was used to isolate PBMCs, with at least 6.5 million per sample. Total RNA was extracted from PBMCs with Trizol reagent, with at least 6 micrograms obtained per sample. Naive CD45RAhigh/CD27high T cell percentages were measured by flow cytometry on a PBMC aliquot from every donor. To prepare the library, 5' RACE was applied. The sequencer was an Illumina HiSeq 2500. A second PCR of roughly 7 to 11 cycles was performed with a sample-barcoded 5' primer and a J-beta primer mix. Each TCR beta cDNA molecule received a unique molecular identifier from a template-switch 5' adaptor carrying 12 random nucleotides. Each sample yielded at least 3 million CDR3-containing paired-end reads. The Mint cDNA synthesis kit, primed by a TRBC-specific oligonucleotide, was used to synthesize first-strand cDNA from all RNA. Following uracil-DNA glycosylase treatment, a first 18-cycle PCR with universal primers M1SS and BC2_uni_R was performed on all cDNA. From the authors' description of their analysis: Each sample was normalized by randomly selecting 1 million high-quality reads, each carrying a distinct molecular identifier. Reads sharing molecular identifiers were discarded rather than binned into consensus sequences. MiTCR, with a Q25 quality threshold and the strictest error-elimination algorithm, was used for CDR3 identification, clonotype clustering and error correction. A nonparametric unseen species model using Euler transformation provided a lower-bound estimate of total TCR beta diversity. The public reads were reprocessed in TCRdb via fastp at Q25 and MiXCR, keeping in-frame beta chains. Identical CDR3 protein sequences are pooled into one entry, listed with their most common genes and DNA. In this record, the V and J calls reflect TCRdb's handling and not the investigators' own analysis. Across this sample there are 1.5 million to 2 million distinct CDR3 sequences, with about 50% seen only once. The ten largest clonotypes hold around 2.1% of the sample.

The sequenced material came from blood. This sequence was found in a woman aged 40 to 49 in good health. The receptor chain draws on TRBV5-1 and TRBJ1-1; the D gene identity is not certain. The sequenced DNA is TGCGCCAGCAGTCGGGCGATAGGTGGCACTGAAGCTTTCTTT. It specifies CASSRAIGGTEAFF. Supplemented by the reference TRBV5-1 and TRBJ1-1 proteins around the CDR3, the complete variable domain is KAGVTQTPRYLIKTRGQQVTLSCSPISGHRSVSWYQQTPGQGLQFLFEYFSETQRNKGNFPGRFSGRQFSNSRSEMNVSTLELGDSALYLCASSRAIGGTEAFFGQGTRLTVV.